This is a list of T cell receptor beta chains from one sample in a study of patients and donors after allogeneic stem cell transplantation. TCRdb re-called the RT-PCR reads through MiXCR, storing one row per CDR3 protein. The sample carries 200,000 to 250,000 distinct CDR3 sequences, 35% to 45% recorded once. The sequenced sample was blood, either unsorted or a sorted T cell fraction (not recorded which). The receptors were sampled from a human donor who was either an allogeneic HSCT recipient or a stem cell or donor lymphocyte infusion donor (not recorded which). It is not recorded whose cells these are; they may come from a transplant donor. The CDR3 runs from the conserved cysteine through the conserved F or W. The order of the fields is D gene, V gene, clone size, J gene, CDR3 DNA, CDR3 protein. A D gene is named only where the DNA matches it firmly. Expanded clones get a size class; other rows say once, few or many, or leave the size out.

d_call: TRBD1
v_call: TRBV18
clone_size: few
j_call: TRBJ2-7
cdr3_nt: TGTGCCAGCTCACCAGGGACAGGGGCCTACGAGCAGTACTTC
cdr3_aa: CASSPGTGAYEQYF

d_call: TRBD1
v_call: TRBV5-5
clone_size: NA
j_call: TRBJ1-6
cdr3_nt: TGTGCCAGCAGCTCCGCTAGGACAGGAGGGAATTCACCCCTCCACTTT
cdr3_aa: CASSSARTGGNSPLHF

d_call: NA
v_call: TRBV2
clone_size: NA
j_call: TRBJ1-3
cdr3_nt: TGTGCCAGCAGTGTCGAAGTAAGCTCTGGAAACACCATATATTTT
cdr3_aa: CASSVEVSSGNTIYF

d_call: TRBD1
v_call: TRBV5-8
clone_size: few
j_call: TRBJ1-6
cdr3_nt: TGTGCCAGCAGACAAGGGACAGGAAATAATTCACCCCTCCACTTT
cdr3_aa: CASRQGTGNNSPLHF

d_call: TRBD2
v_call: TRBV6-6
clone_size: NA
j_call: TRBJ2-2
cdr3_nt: TGTGCCAGCAGTTACCTGTGGCGGGGGGAGAGCGGGGAGCTGTTTTTT
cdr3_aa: CASSYLWRGESGELFF

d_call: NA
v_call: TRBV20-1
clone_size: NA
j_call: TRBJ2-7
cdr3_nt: TGCAGTGCCAGACCTCCGGGACTCCCCCGGTACGAGCAGTACTTC
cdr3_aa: CSARPPGLPRYEQYF

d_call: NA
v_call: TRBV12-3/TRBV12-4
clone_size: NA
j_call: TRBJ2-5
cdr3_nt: TGTGCCAGCAGTTTATTGTCTGGGACCCAGTACTTC
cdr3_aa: CASSLLSGTQYF

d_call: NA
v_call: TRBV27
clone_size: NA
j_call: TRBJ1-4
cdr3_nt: TGTGCCAGCAGTTTAGCAGGGAGGCCCTATGAAAAACTGTTTTTT
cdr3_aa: CASSLAGRPYEKLFF

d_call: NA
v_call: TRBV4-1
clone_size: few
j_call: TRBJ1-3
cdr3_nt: TGCGCCAGCAGCCAAGATCACGGGCAGGACACCATATATTTT
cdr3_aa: CASSQDHGQDTIYF

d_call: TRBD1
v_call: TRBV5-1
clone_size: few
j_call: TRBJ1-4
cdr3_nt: TGCGCCAGCAGCCTTGCCGGGACAGTCAATGAAAAACTGTTTTTT
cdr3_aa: CASSLAGTVNEKLFF

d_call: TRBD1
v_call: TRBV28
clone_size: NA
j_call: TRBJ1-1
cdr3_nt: TGTGCCAGCAGTCGACAAACAGGGGGGAGGACTGAAGCTTTCTTT
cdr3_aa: CASSRQTGGRTEAFF

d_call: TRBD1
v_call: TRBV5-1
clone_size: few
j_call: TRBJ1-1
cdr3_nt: TGCGCCAGCAGCTCGACCAGGGGGCTCACTGAAGCTTTCTTT
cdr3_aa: CASSSTRGLTEAFF

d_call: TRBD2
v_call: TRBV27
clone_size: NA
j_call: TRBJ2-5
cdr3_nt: TGTGCCAGCATTGATGGACTAGCAGGGACCCAGTACTTC
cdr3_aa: CASIDGLAGTQYF

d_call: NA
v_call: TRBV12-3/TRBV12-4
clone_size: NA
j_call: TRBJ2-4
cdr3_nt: TGTGCCAGCAGTTCACCCGACCAAAACATTCAGTACTTC
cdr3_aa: CASSSPDQNIQYF

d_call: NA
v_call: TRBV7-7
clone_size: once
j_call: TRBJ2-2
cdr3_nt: TGTGCCAGCAGCAATAACCCGGATGGTTCCACCGGGGAGCTGTTTTTT
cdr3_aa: CASSNNPDGSTGELFF

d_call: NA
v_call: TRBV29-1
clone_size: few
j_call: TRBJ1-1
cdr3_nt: TGCAGCGTTGAAGATCATCCAGGGCTCAACACTGAAGCTTTCTTT
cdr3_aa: CSVEDHPGLNTEAFF

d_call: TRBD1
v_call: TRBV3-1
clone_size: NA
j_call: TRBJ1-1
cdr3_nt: TGTGCCAGCGCCCACAGGGGGGTCACTGAAGCTTTCTTT
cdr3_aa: CASAHRGVTEAFF

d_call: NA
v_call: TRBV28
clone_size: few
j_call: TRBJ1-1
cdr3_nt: TGTGCCAGCAGTGCTTGGGGTGGTGGCACTGAAGCTTTCTTT
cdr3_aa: CASSAWGGGTEAFF

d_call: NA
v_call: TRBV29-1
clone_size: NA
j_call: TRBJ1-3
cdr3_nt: TGCAGCGTGGCCGGCTCCCCAGGTGCTGGAAACACCATATATTTT
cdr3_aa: CSVAGSPGAGNTIYF

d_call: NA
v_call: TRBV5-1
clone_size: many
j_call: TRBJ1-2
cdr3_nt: TGTGCCAGCAGCTTAGGGCAAGGATCTGGCTACACCTTC
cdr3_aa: CASSLGQGSGYTF

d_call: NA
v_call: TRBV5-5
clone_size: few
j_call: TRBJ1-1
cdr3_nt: TGTGCCAGCAGCTTGGGGTCTGCGAACACTGAAGCTTTCTTT
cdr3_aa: CASSLGSANTEAFF

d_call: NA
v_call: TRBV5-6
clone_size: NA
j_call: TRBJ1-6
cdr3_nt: TGTGCCAGCAGCCCCCCCCCGCGAGGGGGTAATTCACCCCTCCACTTT
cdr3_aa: CASSPPPRGGNSPLHF

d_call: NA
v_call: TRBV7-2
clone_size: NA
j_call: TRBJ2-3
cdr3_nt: TGTGCCAGCAGCTTAAATGGGCCTACGCAGTATTTT
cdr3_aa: CASSLNGPTQYF

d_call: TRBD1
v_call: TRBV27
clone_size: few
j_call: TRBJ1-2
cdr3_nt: TGTGCCAGCAGATTTAGGGACAGGGGGACTGGCTACACCTTC
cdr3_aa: CASRFRDRGTGYTF

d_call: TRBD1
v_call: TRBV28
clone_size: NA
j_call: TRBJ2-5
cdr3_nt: TGTGCCAGCAGCATACAGGGGGCAGGGGAGACCCAGTACTTC
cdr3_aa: CASSIQGAGETQYF

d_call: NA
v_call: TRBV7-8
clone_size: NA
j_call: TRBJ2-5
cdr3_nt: TGTGCCAGCAGCTTCTTGCGAGAGACCCAGTACTTC
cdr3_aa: CASSFLRETQYF

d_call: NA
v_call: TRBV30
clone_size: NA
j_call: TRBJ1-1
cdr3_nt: TGTGCCTGGAGTGTGGTTAGCACTGAAGCTTTCTTT
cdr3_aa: CAWSVVSTEAFF

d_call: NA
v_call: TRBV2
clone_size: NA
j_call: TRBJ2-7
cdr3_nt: TGTGCCAGCAGTCGGAACTACGAGCAGTACTTC
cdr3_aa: CASSRNYEQYF

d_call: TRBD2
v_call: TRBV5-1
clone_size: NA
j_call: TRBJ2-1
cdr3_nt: TGCGCCAGCAGCTTAGAACTAGCGGGGGGCCCGAGCTCCTACAATGAGCAGTTCTTC
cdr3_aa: CASSLELAGGPSSYNEQFF

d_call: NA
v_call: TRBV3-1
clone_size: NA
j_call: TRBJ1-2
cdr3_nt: TGTGCCAGCAGCCAAGAACTTGGGCACTATGGCTACACCTTC
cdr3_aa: CASSQELGHYGYTF

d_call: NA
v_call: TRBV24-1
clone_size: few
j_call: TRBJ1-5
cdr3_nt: TGTGCCACCAGTGATTCTAATCAGCCCCAGCATTTT
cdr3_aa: CATSDSNQPQHF

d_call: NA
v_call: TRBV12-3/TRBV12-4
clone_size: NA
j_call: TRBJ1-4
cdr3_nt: TGTGCCAGCACCCACGGTGACTTACGGGAAAAACTGTTTTTT
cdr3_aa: CASTHGDLREKLFF

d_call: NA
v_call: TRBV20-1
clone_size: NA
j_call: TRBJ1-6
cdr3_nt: TGCAGTGCTAGAGATCTCCGAGGGAACTATAATTCACCCCTCCACTTT
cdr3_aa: CSARDLRGNYNSPLHF

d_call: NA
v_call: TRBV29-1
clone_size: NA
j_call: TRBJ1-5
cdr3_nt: TGCAGCGTTGCGGCGGGAATTAGCAATCAGCCCCAGCATTTT
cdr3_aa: CSVAAGISNQPQHF

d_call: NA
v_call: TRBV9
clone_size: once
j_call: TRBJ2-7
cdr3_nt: TGTGCCAGCAGCGTAGGCCTCGACTACGAGCAGTACTTC
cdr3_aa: CASSVGLDYEQYF

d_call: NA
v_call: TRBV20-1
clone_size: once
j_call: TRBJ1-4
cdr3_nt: TGCAGTGCTAGGGCAGAGAATGAAAAACTGTTTTTT
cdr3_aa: CSARAENEKLFF

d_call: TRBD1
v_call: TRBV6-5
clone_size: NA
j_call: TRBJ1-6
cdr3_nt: TGTGCCAGCAGAGGACCGGGACAGGGGGCTTATTCACCCCTCCACTTT
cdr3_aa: CASRGPGQGAYSPLHF

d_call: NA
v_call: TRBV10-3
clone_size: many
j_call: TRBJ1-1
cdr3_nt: TGTGCCATCGCCTACAGGGAGAGGGACACTGAAGCTTTCTTT
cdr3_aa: CAIAYRERDTEAFF

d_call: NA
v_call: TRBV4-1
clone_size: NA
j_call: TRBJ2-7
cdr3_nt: TGCGCCAGCAGCCAAGAGGGGTACTCCGGGGGCTACGAGCAGTACTTC
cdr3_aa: CASSQEGYSGGYEQYF

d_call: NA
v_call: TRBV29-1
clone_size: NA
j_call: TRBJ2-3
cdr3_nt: TGCAGCGTTGTCTCAGGGCACGGCGGCACAGATACGCAGTATTTT
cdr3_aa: CSVVSGHGGTDTQYF

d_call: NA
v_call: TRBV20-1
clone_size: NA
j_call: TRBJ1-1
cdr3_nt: TGCAGTGCTAGTCGGACACCGATGAACACTGAAGCTTTCTTT
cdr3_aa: CSASRTPMNTEAFF

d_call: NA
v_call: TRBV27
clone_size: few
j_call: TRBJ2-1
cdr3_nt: TGTGCCAGCAGTTTAGCTTTTCGGGGGAATGAGCAGTTCTTC
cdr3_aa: CASSLAFRGNEQFF

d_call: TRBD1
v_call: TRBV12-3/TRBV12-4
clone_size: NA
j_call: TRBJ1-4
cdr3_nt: TGTGCCAGCAGTCCGGAGGGGGCCTTGGCTAATGAAAAACTGTTTTTT
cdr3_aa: CASSPEGALANEKLFF

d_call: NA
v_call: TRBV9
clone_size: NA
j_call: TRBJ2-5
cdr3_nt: TGTGCCAGCAGCACAGGGCTTCTCCAAGAGACCCAGTACTTC
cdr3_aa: CASSTGLLQETQYF

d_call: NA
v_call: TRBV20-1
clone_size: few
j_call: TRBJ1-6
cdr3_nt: TGCAGTGCTCAAGGGGGTCACAGGGTACCCTATAATTCACCCCTCCACTTT
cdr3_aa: CSAQGGHRVPYNSPLHF

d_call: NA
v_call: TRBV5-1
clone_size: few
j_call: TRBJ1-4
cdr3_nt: TGCGCCAGCAGCCCTTTTCGCGGGGTGACTAATGAAAAACTGTTTTTT
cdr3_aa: CASSPFRGVTNEKLFF

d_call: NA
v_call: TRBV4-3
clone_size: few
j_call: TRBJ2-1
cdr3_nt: TGCGCCAGCAGCCAAGAACTAGCTACTGAGCAGTTCTTC
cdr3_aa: CASSQELATEQFF

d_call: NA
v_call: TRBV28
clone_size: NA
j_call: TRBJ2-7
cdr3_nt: TGTGCCAGCAGTTTTTTCGGGGGTACTTCCTACGAGCAGTACTTC
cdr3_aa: CASSFFGGTSYEQYF

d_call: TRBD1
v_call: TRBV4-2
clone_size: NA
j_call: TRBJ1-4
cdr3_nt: TGTGCCAGCAGCCTAAACGGCCTCGGACAGGGGAATGAAAAACTGTTTTTT
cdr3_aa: CASSLNGLGQGNEKLFF

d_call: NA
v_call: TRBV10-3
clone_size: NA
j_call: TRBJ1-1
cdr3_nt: TGTGCCATCAGTGAGTTACGGGTAGTGAACACTGAAGCTTTCTTT
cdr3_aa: CAISELRVVNTEAFF

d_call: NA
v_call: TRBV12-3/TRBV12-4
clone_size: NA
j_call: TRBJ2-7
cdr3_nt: TGTGCCAGCAGTTTCATTTCTAACCTCTACGAGCAGTACTTC
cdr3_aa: CASSFISNLYEQYF

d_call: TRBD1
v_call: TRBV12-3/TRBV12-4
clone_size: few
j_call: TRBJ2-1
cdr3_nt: TGTGCCAGCACCCTAGGGCAGGGGGTCTACAATGAGCAGTTCTTC
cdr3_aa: CASTLGQGVYNEQFF

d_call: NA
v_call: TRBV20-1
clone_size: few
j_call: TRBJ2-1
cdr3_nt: TGCAGTGCTAGTCTCCCAGGGCGGGTCTACAATGAGCAGTTCTTC
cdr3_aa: CSASLPGRVYNEQFF

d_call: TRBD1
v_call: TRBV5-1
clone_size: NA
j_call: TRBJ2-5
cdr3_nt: TGCGCCAGCGGTACAGGGGAAACAGAGACCCAGTACTTC
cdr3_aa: CASGTGETETQYF

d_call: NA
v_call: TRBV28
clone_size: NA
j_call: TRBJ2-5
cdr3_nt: TGTGCCACCCAGGTGGTTACGGAGACCCAGTACTTC
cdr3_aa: CATQVVTETQYF

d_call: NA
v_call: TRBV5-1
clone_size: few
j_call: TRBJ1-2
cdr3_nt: TGCGCCAGCAGCGCTGGGACACCTGCTAACTATGGCTACACCTTC
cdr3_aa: CASSAGTPANYGYTF

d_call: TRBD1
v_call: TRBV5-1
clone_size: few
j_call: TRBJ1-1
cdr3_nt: TGCGCCAGCAGCTTGGCCGGGACAGTGGGAGCTTTCTTT
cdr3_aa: CASSLAGTVGAFF